This entry features one T cell receptor (beta chain) sequence. Trimming took off 1 base at V and 0 bases at J, with 7 bases between the two ends. Germline V gene lookup returns CDR1 LGHDT and CDR2 YNNKEL (reference sequence). CDR3 size: 16 residues. The assay was immunoSEQ multiplex PCR, and TCRdb's table has in-frame clones only and misses some. The sample comprises over 200,000 clones, around 88% of which are singletons, and 4.5% to 7% rests with the top ten. This specimen comes from a study of blood T cell repertoires in COVID-19. About the study: Specimens from acute and convalescent COVID-19 originated in the United States, Italy and Spain. T cells, B-cell-depleted T cells, or PBMCs provided the cDNA or gDNA that served as material.

This receptor was taken from an older man with acute or convalescent COVID-19. What was sequenced was peripheral blood. The chain couples TRBV3-1 (or the pseudogene TRBV3-2) to TRBJ1-6; no clear D gene. The CDR3 spells CASSQGGVSYNSPLHF. The CDR3 coding sequence is TGTGCCAGCAGCCAAGGCGGCGTCTCCTATAATTCACCCCTCCACTTT.